These T cell receptor beta chains were read from a single sample in a study of T-cell memory formation after mild COVID-19. One entry per CDR3 protein results from TCRdb running MiXCR on the 5' RACE reads. The sample lists 220,000 or so distinct CDR3 sequences, over 9% occurring once. What was sequenced was PBMCs or a T cell subset sorted from them (not recorded which). The receptors shown here come from a man aged 18-30 years who had mild COVID-19 (a few samples of this study predate the infection). Cell type and time point are not known. The CDR3 runs from the conserved cysteine through the conserved F or W. The D gene is left open where the match is weak. Only part of the rows carry a size: once, few, many, or a class if the clone is expanded.

clone_size j_call d_call v_call cdr3_nt cdr3_aa
many TRBJ2-2 TRBD1 TRBV2 TGTGCCAGCAGCCGACAGGGAACCGGGGAGCTGTTTTTT CASSRQGTGELFF
. TRBJ2-1 . TRBV5-1 TGCGCCAGCCACGTCTCCTACAATGAGCAGTTCTTC CASHVSYNEQFF
few TRBJ2-3 . TRBV7-2 TGTGCCAGCAGCTTAGGTGGCGGATCCCCAGATACGCAGTATTTT CASSLGGGSPDTQYF
few TRBJ2-2 . TRBV5-1 TGCGCCAGCAGCCCTTTTAGCGATACCGGGGAGCTGTTTTTT CASSPFSDTGELFF
few TRBJ1-2 TRBD1 TRBV5-1 TGCGCCAGCAGCCCCGCGGACAGGGGGGGCTACACCTTC CASSPADRGGYTF
. TRBJ1-1 . TRBV18 TGTGCCAGCTCACCCGGAGGGTGGACTGAAGCTTTCTTT CASSPGGWTEAFF
few TRBJ2-5 . TRBV29-1 TGCAGCGTTGAAAAAACGTACCAAGAGACCCAGTACTTC CSVEKTYQETQYF
few TRBJ1-3 . TRBV5-1 TGCGCCAGCAGCTTGGCTGGCATCGGAAACACCATATATTTT CASSLAGIGNTIYF
many TRBJ2-5 . TRBV4-2 TGTGCCAGCAGCCAAGACCTCGGGGGCCAAGAGACCCAGTACTTC CASSQDLGGQETQYF
. TRBJ2-3 . TRBV19 TGTGCCAGCCGGGGAACATGGACAGATACGCAGTATTTT CASRGTWTDTQYF
many TRBJ2-3 TRBD1 TRBV4-1 TGCGCCAGCAGCCAACATGGACAGGGGGCAGATACGCAGTATTTT CASSQHGQGADTQYF
medium-sized TRBJ1-2 . TRBV7-9 TGTGCCAGCAGCGAACAAGTTTATGGCTACACCTTC CASSEQVYGYTF
few TRBJ1-2 . TRBV3-1 TGTGCCAGCAGCCAAACGACTACGGGCTACTACACCTTC CASSQTTTGYYTF
. TRBJ1-4 . TRBV3-1 TGTGCCAGCAGCCAAGGGCCGGGACTGAGGTCTGAAAAACTGTTTTTT CASSQGPGLRSEKLFF
many TRBJ2-7 TRBD1 TRBV5-1 TGCGCCAGCAGCCCCGGGACAGGGGTTGCGCAGCAGTACTTC CASSPGTGVAQQYF
. TRBJ2-7 . TRBV3-1 TGTGCCAGCAGCGCAACTGGCGGGGACTCCTACGAGCAGTACTTC CASSATGGDSYEQYF
few TRBJ2-3 . TRBV5-4 TGTGCCAGCAGCCCGGTGGCAGTCACAGATACGCAGTATTTT CASSPVAVTDTQYF
. TRBJ1-6 . TRBV4-3 TGCGCCAGCAGCCAAGAGACTCGAGGATCACCCCTCCACTTT CASSQETRGSPLHF
few TRBJ1-4 TRBD1 TRBV7-3 TGTGCCAGCAGCTTAGAACAGGGGGCTAATAATGAAAAACTGTTTTTT CASSLEQGANNEKLFF
few TRBJ2-3 TRBD2 TRBV7-2 TGTGCCAGCAGCTTTTCAGCGGGAATTGAGCGTCGGGATACGCAGTATTTT CASSFSAGIERRDTQYF
few TRBJ2-6 . TRBV20-1 TGCAGTGCTACCTCTGGGGCCAACGTCCTGACTTTC CSATSGANVLTF
few TRBJ1-5 . TRBV5-1 TGCGCCAGCAGCTTGAGGCAGCCCCAGCATTTT CASSLRQPQHF
few TRBJ1-5 TRBD1 TRBV2 TGTGCCAGCACTGGACAGGCTGATCAGCCCCAGCATTTT CASTGQADQPQHF
few TRBJ2-1 TRBD2 TRBV7-8 TGTGCCAGCAGCCCCAAGACCGAGAAGCGGGGCAATGAGCAGTTCTTC CASSPKTEKRGNEQFF
. TRBJ1-2 TRBD1 TRBV7-9 TGTGCCAGCAGAGATACCGGGACAGGGGGCGGTGGCTACACCTTC CASRDTGTGGGGYTF
many TRBJ2-2 . TRBV12-3/TRBV12-4 TGTGCCAGCAGTTTTGGAACCCCCGGCGGGGAGCTGTTTTTT CASSFGTPGGELFF
medium-sized TRBJ2-5 . TRBV5-1 TGCGCCAGCAGCCACACACTGGACACGATTGTCTTC CASSHTLDTIVF
many TRBJ1-5 . TRBV7-2 TGTGCCAGCAGCTTTCGTTCAGGATTAGGCAATCAGCCCCAGCATTTT CASSFRSGLGNQPQHF
. TRBJ1-6 . TRBV3-1 TGTGCCAGCAGCCAAGATGTATTGAATTCACCCCTCCACTTT CASSQDVLNSPLHF
few TRBJ2-2 . TRBV11-3 TGTGCCAGCAGCTCGTCGGGGACGAACACCGGGGAGCTGTTTTTT CASSSSGTNTGELFF
. TRBJ2-1 . TRBV2 TGTGCCAGCCGGAGTAGGGGCTTCGGACTTACTGCCCACAATGAGCAGTTCTTC CASRSRGFGLTAHNEQFF
few TRBJ2-3 . TRBV20-1 TGCAGTGCGGAACCCGCCTGGGGCACAGATACGCAGTATTTT CSAEPAWGTDTQYF
many TRBJ2-7 TRBD1 TRBV30 TGTGCCTGGAGTGGACAGGGGAACGAGCAGTACTTC CAWSGQGNEQYF
. TRBJ2-1 TRBD2 TRBV4-1 TGCGCCAGCAGCCAACCCGGGACTAGGACGCAGCAGTTCTTC CASSQPGTRTQQFF
. TRBJ1-4 TRBD1 TRBV7-9 TGTGCCAGCAGCTCGCGACAGGGGTCAGCGAATGAAAAACTGTTTTTT CASSSRQGSANEKLFF
. TRBJ1-5 . TRBV2 TGTGCCAGCAGTGACCGCGGAAGCAATCAGCCCCAGCATTTT CASSDRGSNQPQHF
. TRBJ2-2 TRBD1 TRBV6-5 TGTGCCAGCAGTTTCTGGACAGGGGGCGCCGGCACCGGGGAGCTGTTTTTT CASSFWTGGAGTGELFF
few TRBJ1-2 . TRBV20-1 TGCAGTGCTAGCCGGGACAACACCTATGGCTACACCTTC CSASRDNTYGYTF
. TRBJ2-3 TRBD1 TRBV15 TGTGCCACCAGCACTCAAACAGGGGTTTACACAGATACGCAGTATTTT CATSTQTGVYTDTQYF
few TRBJ2-7 TRBD2 TRBV5-1 TGCGCCAGCAGCCCCGCCGCTAGCGGGACCTACGAGCAGTACTTC CASSPAASGTYEQYF
many TRBJ2-1 TRBD1 TRBV18 TGTGCCAGCTCACCGGGACAGGGGGTCTCCTACAATGAGCAGTTCTTC CASSPGQGVSYNEQFF
. TRBJ2-7 . TRBV2 TGTGCCAGCAGTGAGGGACCTAAATCCTACGAGCAGTACTTC CASSEGPKSYEQYF
few TRBJ1-2 . TRBV5-1 TGCGCCAGCAGCTTGGGACAGGAAGGCTATGGCTACACCTTC CASSLGQEGYGYTF
few TRBJ1-5 . TRBV6-5 TGTGCCAGCAGTTACTCGAGATGGGGGAGGCAGCCCCAGCATTTT CASSYSRWGRQPQHF
. TRBJ2-1 . TRBV15 TGTGCCACCAGCTCAGGGGACCGGGGCCATGAGCAGTTCTTC CATSSGDRGHEQFF
few TRBJ2-5 TRBD2 TRBV7-6 TGTGCCAGCAGCCTGACCCTAGCGGGGGGCGTTCTTAGGAAGACCCAGTACTTC CASSLTLAGGVLRKTQYF
. TRBJ2-3 TRBD2 TRBV7-2 TGTGCCAGCAGCTCACTCAGCGGGGGTACGCAGTATTTT CASSSLSGGTQYF
few TRBJ2-3 . TRBV6-1 TGTGCCAGCACAGCCATCTCCACAGATACGCAGTATTTT CASTAISTDTQYF
many TRBJ1-5 . TRBV12-3/TRBV12-4 TGTGCCAGCAGTTTAATGGATCGCAATCAGCCCCAGCATTTT CASSLMDRNQPQHF
many TRBJ2-7 . TRBV29-1 TGCAGCGCGACAGTTTCCTCCTACGAGCAGTACTTC CSATVSSYEQYF
many TRBJ2-1 . TRBV24-1 TGTGCCACCAGTTCGGGAGACAATGAGCAGTTCTTC CATSSGDNEQFF
. TRBJ2-5 . TRBV11-2 TGTGCCAGCAGCTTATCGATCAAAGGGCCCTGGGGCAAGGCCCAGTACTTC CASSLSIKGPWGKAQYF
many TRBJ2-3 TRBD2 TRBV18 TGTGCCAGCTCCCCTTTGGCGGGGGAGACAGATACGCAGTATTTT CASSPLAGETDTQYF
. TRBJ2-2 . TRBV9 TGTGCCAGCAGGGCCACGACCGGCACCGGGGAGCTGTTTTTT CASRATTGTGELFF
few TRBJ1-6 . TRBV7-2 TGTGCCAGCAGCTCCCAGGGGCAGGGTAATTCACCCCTCCACTTT CASSSQGQGNSPLHF
. TRBJ2-1 TRBD2 TRBV7-8 TGTGCCAGCAGTCCTCGGACTAGCGGGGGGAGCTCCTACAATGAGCAGTTCTTC CASSPRTSGGSSYNEQFF
few TRBJ2-2 TRBD2 TRBV15 TGTGCCACCAGCAGAGATTTAGCGGGGGCCAACGCCGGGGAGCTGTTTTTT CATSRDLAGANAGELFF
. TRBJ1-5 . TRBV18 TGTGCCAGCTCACCCGGTGGGGGTAATCAGCCCCAGCATTTT CASSPGGGNQPQHF
. TRBJ2-1 . TRBV20-1 TGCAGTGCCCGTAGATCTACGGAGCAGTTCTTC CSARRSTEQFF
many TRBJ2-2 . TRBV5-1 TGCGCCAGCAGCCCACCCGGGACACTGAACACCGGGGAGCTGTTTTTT CASSPPGTLNTGELFF